This paragraph covers one T cell receptor (beta chain) sequence. Its antigen is still unknown. This entry comes from a study of graft-versus-host responses after intestinal transplantation. Study context: Transplantation in recipients was multivisceral, liver-intestinal, or isolated intestinal. Tacrolimus and steroids were given for roughly 3 years to all recipients after anti-thymocyte globulin induction. Findings and caveats of the study: Association was observed between peak circulating GvH clone levels and early post-transplant HvG declines. Recipient bone marrow held GvH clones, some seen earlier in ileum or blood.

The repertoire was sequenced with immunoSEQ multiplex PCR; TCRdb's copy has only in-frame clones and lacks some. Among about 89,000 clones, roughly 91% were seen once, and the ten largest hold approximately 0.096%. V lost 1 base and J lost 1, with 14 bases in between. The CDR3 runs 18 residues. Germline values: CDR1 LGHNA, CDR2 YSLEER. The sequence was obtained from a human donor who received an intestinal transplant. The chain is built from TRBV4-3 and TRBJ2-6, with D tentatively TRBD2 (5 bases). The sequencing used unstimulated CD4+ T cells sorted from spleen or lymph node cells, collected before intestinal transplant. CDR3: CASSQGAPSLSGANVLTF. CDR3 DNA sequence: TGCGCCAGCAGCCAAGGCGCTCCTAGCCTTTCTGGGGCCAACGTCCTGACTTTC.